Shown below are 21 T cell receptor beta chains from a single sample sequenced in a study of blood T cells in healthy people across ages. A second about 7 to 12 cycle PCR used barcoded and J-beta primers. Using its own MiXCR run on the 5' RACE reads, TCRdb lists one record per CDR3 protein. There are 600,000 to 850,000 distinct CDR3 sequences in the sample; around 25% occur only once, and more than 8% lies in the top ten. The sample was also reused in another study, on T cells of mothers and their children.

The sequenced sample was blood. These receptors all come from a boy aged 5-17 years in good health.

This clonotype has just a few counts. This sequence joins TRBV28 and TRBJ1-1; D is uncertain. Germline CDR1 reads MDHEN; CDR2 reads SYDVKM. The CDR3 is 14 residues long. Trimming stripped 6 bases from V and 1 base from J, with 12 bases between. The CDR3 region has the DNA TGTGCCAGCAGGACGAGCGACCGGAACACTGAAGCTTTCTTT. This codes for CASRTSDRNTEAFF.

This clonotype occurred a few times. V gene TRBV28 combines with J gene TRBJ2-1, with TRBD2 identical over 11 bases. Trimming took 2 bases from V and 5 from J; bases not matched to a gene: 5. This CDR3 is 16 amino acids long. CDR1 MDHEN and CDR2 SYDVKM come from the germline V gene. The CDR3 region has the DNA TGTGCCAGCAGTTTAATAGCGGGAGGGCTTGACAATGAGCAGTTCTTC. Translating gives CASSLIAGGLDNEQFF.

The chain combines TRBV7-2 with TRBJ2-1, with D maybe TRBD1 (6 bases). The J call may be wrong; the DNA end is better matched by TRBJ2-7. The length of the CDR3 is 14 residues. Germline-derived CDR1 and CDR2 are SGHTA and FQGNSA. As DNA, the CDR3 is TGTGCCAGCAGCTTAGGGCAGGGGTGGTACGAGCAGTACTTC. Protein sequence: CASSLGQGWYEQYF.

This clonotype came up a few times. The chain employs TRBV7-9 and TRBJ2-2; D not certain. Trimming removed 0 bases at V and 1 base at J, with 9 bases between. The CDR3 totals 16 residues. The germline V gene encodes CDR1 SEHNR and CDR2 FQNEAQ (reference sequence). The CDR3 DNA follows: TGTGCCAGCAGCTTAGCGCAGCGATTGAACACCGGGGAGCTGTTTTTT. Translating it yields CASSLAQRLNTGELFF.

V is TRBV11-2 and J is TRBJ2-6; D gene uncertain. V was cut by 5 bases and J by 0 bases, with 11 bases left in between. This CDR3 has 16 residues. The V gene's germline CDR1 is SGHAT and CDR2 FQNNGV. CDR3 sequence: CASSPSRVSGANVLTF. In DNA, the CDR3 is TGTGCCAGCAGCCCCTCCCGGGTCTCTGGGGCCAACGTCCTGACTTTC.

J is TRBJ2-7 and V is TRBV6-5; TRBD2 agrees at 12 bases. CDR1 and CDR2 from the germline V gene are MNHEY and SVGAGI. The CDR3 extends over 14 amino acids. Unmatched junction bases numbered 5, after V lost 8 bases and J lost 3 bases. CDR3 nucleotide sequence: TGTGCCAGCTTTGGACTAGCGGGAAGCTACGAGCAGTACTTC. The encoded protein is CASFGLAGSYEQYF.

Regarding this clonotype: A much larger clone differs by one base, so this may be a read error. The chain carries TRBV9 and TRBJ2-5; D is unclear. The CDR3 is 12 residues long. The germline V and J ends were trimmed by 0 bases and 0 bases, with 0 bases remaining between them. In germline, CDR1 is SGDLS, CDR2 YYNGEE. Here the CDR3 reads CASSVDQETQYF. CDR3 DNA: TGTGCCAGCAGCGTAGACCAAGAGACCCAGTACTTC. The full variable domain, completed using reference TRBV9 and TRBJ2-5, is DSGVTQTPKHLITATGQRVTLRCSPRSGDLSVYWYQQSLDQGLQFLIQYYNGEERAKGNILERFSAQQFPDLHSELNLSSLELGDSALYFCASSVDQETQYFGPGTRLLVL.

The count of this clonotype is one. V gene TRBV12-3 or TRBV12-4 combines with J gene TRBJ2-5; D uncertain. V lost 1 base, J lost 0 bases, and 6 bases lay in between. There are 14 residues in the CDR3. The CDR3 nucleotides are TGTGCCAGCAGTTTAGATGCATACCAAGAGACCCAGTACTTC. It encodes CASSLDAYQETQYF.

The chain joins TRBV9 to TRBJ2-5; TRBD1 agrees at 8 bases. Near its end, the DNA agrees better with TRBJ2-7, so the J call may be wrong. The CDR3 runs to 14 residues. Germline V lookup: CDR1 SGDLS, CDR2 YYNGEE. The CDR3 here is CASSVAPDRGEQYF. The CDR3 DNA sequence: TGTGCCAGCAGCGTAGCCCCCGACAGGGGCGAGCAGTACTTC.

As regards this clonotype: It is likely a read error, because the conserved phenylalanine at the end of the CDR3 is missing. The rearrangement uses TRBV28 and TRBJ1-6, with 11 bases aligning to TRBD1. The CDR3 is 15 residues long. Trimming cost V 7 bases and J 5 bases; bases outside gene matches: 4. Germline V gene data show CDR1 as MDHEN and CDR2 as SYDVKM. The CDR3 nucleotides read TGTGCCAGCACTCAGGACAGGGGGCATAATTCACCCCTCCACTCT. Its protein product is CASTQDRGHNSPLHS.

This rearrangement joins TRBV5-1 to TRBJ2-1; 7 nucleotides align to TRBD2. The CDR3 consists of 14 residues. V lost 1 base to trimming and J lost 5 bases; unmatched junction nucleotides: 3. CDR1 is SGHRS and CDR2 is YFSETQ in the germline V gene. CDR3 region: CASSLSGANNEQFF. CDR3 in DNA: TGCGCCAGCAGCTTGAGCGGGGCAAACAATGAGCAGTTCTTC. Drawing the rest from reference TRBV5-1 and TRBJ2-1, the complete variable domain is KAGVTQTPRYLIKTRGQQVTLSCSPISGHRSVSWYQQTPGQGLQFLFEYFSETQRNKGNFPGRFSGRQFSNSRSEMNVSTLELGDSALYLCASSLSGANNEQFFGPGTRLTVL.

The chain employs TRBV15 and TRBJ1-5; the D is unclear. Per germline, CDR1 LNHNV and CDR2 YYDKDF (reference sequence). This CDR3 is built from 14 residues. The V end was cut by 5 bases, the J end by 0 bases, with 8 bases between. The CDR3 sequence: CATSEGHSNQPQHF. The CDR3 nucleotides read TGTGCCACCAGCGAGGGCCATAGCAATCAGCCCCAGCATTTT. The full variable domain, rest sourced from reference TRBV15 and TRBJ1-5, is DAMVIQNPRYQVTQFGKPVTLSCSQTLNHNVMYWYQQKSSQAPKLLFHYYDKDFNNEADTPDNFQSRRPNTSFCFLDIRSPGLGDTAMYLCATSEGHSNQPQHFGDGTRLSIL.

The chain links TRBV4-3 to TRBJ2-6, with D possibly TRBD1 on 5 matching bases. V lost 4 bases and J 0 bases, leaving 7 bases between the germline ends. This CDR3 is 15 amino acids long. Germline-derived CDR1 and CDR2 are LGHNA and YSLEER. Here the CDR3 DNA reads TGCGCCAGCAGCCCCGGACACTCTGGGGCCAACGTCCTGACTTTC. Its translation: CASSPGHSGANVLTF.

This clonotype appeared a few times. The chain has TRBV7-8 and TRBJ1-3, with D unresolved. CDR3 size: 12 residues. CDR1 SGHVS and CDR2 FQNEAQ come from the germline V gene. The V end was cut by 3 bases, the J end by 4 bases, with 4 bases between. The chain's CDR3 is CASSFDGNTIYF. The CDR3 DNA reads TGTGCCAGCAGCTTTGACGGAAACACCATATATTTT.

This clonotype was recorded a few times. The CDR3 spells CSVVDPLAFF. For the CDR3, the DNA is TGCAGCGTTGTTGACCCGCTGGCTTTCTTT. This chain uses TRBV29-1 with TRBJ1-1; no definite D call. V lost 4 bases, J lost 11 bases, and 11 bases lay in between. The CDR3 is 10 residues long. Looked up from germline, CDR1 is SQVTM and CDR2 is ANQGSEA.

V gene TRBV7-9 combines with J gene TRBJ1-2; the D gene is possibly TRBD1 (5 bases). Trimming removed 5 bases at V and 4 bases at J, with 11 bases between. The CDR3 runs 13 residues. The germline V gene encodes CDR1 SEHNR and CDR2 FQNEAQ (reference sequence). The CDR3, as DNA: TGTGCCAGCAGCCTCGGGACTCTCTATGGCTACACCTTC. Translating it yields CASSLGTLYGYTF.

The CDR3 protein is CASSSEGQGGLWNEAFF. The CDR3 DNA reads TGTGCCAGCAGCTCAGAGGGTCAGGGCGGGTTGTGGAATGAAGCTTTCTTT. V and J are TRBV7-8 and TRBJ1-1; D is perhaps TRBD1 (5 bases). Trimming took 4 bases from V and 7 from J, leaving 25 bases between them. Germline CDR1 and CDR2: SGHVS and FQNEAQ. This CDR3 has 17 amino acids.

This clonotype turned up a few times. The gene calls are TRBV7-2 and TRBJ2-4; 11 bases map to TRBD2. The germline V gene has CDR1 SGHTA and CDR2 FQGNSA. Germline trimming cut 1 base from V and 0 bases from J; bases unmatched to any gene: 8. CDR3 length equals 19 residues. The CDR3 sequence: CASSLVLAGGGGAKNIQYF. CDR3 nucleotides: TGTGCCAGCAGCTTAGTGCTAGCGGGGGGAGGTGGAGCCAAAAACATTCAGTACTTC.

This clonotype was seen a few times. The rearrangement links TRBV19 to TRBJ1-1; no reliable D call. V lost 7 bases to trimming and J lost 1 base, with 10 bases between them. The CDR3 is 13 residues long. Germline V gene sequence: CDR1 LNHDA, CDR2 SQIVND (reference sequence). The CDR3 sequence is CASTQNTNTEAFF. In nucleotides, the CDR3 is TGTGCCAGTACACAGAATACGAACACTGAAGCTTTCTTT. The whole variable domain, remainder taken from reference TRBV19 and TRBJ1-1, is DGGITQSPKYLFRKEGQNVTLSCEQNLNHDAMYWYRQDPGQGLRLIYYSQIVNDFQKGDIAEGYSVSREKKESFPLTVTSAQKNPTAFYLCASTQNTNTEAFFGQGTRLTVV.

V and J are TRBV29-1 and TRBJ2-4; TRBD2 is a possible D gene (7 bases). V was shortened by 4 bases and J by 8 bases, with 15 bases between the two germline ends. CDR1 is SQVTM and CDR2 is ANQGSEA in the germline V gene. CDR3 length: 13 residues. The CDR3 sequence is CSVARGRGDIQYF. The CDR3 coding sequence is TGCAGCGTTGCTCGGGGGAGGGGGGACATTCAGTACTTC.

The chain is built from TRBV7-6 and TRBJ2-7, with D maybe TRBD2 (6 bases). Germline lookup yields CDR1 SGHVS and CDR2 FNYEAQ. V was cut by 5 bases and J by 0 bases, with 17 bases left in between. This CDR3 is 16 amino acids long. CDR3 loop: CASSPDGRDHSYEQYF. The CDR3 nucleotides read TGTGCCAGCAGCCCCGACGGGCGGGATCACTCCTACGAGCAGTACTTC.